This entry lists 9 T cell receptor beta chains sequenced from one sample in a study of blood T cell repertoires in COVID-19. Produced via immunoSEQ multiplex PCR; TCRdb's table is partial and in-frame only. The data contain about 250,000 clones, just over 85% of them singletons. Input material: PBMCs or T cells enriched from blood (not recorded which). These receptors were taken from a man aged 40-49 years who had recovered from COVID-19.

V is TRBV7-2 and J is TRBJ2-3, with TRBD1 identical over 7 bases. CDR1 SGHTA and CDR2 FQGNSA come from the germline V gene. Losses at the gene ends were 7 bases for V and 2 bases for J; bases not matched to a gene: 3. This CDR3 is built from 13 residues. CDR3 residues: CASKGQITDTQYF. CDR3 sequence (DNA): TGTGCCAGCAAGGGACAGATCACAGATACGCAGTATTTT.

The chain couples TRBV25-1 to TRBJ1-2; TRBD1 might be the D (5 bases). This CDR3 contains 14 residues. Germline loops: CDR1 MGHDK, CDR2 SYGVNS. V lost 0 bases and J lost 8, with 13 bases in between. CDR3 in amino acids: CASSEYRQGGGYTF. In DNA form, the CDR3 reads TGTGCCAGCAGTGAATATCGGCAGGGTGGGGGCTACACCTTC.

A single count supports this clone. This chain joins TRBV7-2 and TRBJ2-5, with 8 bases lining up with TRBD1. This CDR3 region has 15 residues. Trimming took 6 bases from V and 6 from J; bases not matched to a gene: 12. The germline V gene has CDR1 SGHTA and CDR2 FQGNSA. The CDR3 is CASSYPGQGGQTQYF. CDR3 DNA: TGTGCCAGCAGTTACCCCGGACAGGGAGGACAGACCCAGTACTTC.

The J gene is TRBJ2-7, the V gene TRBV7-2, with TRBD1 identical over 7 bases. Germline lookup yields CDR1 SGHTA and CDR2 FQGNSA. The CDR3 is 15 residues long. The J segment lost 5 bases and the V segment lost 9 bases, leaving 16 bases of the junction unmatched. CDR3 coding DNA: TGTGCCAGATGGCCCCGAAACAGGGGAGAGGACGAGCAGTACTTC. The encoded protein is CARWPRNRGEDEQYF.

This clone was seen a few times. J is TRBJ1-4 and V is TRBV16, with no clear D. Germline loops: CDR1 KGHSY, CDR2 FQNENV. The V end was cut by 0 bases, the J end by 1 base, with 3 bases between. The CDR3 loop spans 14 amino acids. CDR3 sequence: CASSQSRTNEKLFF. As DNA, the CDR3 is TGTGCCAGCAGCCAATCCCGAACTAATGAAAAACTGTTTTTT.

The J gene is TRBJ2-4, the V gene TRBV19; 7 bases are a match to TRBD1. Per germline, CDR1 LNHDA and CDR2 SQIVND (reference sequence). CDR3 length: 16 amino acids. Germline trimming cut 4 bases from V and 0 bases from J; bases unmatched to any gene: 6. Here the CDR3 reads CASSTKQGSAKNIQYF. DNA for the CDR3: TGTGCCAGTAGTACCAAACAGGGGTCAGCCAAAAACATTCAGTACTTC.

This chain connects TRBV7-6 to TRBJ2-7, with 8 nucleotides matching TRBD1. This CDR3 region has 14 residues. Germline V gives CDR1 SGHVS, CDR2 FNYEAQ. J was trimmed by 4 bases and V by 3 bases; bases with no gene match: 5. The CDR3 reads CASSFRQGPYEQYF. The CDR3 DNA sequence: TGTGCCAGCAGCTTCCGACAGGGGCCTTACGAGCAGTACTTC. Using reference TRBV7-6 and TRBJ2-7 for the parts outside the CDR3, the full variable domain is GAGVSQSPRYKVTKRGQDVALRCDPISGHVSLYWYRQALGQGPEFLTYFNYEAQQDKSGLPNDRFSAERPEGSISTLTIQRTEQRDSAMYRCASSFRQGPYEQYFGPGTRLTVT.

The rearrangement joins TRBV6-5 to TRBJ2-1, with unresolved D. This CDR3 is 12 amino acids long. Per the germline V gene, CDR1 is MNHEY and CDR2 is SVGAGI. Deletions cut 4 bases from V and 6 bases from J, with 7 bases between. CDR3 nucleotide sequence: TGTGCCAGCAGTTCCCTCAGCAATGAGCAGTTCTTC. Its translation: CASSSLSNEQFF.

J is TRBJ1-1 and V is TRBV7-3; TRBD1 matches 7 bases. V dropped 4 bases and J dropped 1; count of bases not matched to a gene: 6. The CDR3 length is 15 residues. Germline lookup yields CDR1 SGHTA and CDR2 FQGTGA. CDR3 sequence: CASSSGDRRNTEAFF. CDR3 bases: TGTGCCAGCAGCTCAGGGGACAGAAGGAACACTGAAGCTTTCTTT. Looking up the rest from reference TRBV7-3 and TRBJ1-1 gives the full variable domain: GAGVSQTPSNKVTEKGKYVELRCDPISGHTALYWYRQSLGQGPEFLIYFQGTGAADDSGLPNDRFFAVRPEGSVSTLKIQRTERGDSAVYLCASSSGDRRNTEAFFGQGTRLTVV.